This T cell receptor beta chain was identified in a study of blood T cells in healthy people across ages. Study-wide points: The recorded TCR beta diversity per million T cells decreased in a roughly linear manner with age. The study found TCR beta diversity correlated strongly with naive T cell percentage.

Combining a sample-barcoded 5' primer with a J-beta primer mix, a second PCR ran for roughly 7 to 11 cycles. Through a template-switch adaptor with 12 random nucleotides, each cDNA molecule received a tag. TCRdb fed the 5' RACE reads into MiXCR, producing one record per CDR3 protein. The table includes hundreds of thousands of distinct CDR3 sequences, about 55% detected once. CDR3 length: 13 residues. Germline V gives CDR1 MGHDK, CDR2 SYGVNS. In regard to this clonotype: Its matching antigen is unknown. Mismatch with germline at one junction end may stem from a read error.

This receptor was taken from a man of 80 years or more in good health. The chain has TRBV25-1 and TRBJ2-7; perhaps TRBD1 as D (8 bases). What was sequenced was blood. The CDR3 sequence: CVSRGLAAYEQYF. The CDR3 nucleotides are TGTGTCAGCAGGGGGCTAGCGGCCTACGAGCAGTACTTC.